The rows below give T cell receptor beta chains drawn from one sample of a study of T cells in narcolepsy. Sequenced by immunoSEQ multiplex PCR; TCRdb stores in-frame clones only, minus some. The table shows about 25,000 clones, with approximately 85% occurring only once. The sample comprised CD45RA- memory CD4+ T cells from PBMCs. These receptors were collected from a human donor with narcolepsy. Both conserved end residues are part of each CDR3. Fields, in order: V gene, D gene, J gene, CDR3 DNA, CDR3 protein. D genes are given only for firm matches.

v_gene: TRBV28
d_gene: NA
j_gene: TRBJ1-6
CDR3nt: TGTGCCAGCAAGGGACACTCATCCCAGGGTAATTCACCCCTCCACTTT
CDR3aa: CASKGHSSQGNSPLHF

v_gene: TRBV19
d_gene: NA
j_gene: TRBJ2-7
CDR3nt: TGTGCCACAAAGGGCATGGCCCCCGAGCAGTACTTC
CDR3aa: CATKGMAPEQYF

v_gene: TRBV18
d_gene: NA
j_gene: TRBJ1-5
CDR3nt: TGTGCCAGCTCACCAGGGTCAGGTTCCAATCAGCCCCAGCATTTT
CDR3aa: CASSPGSGSNQPQHF

v_gene: TRBV28
d_gene: TRBD1
j_gene: TRBJ1-5
CDR3nt: TGTGCCAGCAGGAGGACAGGGAATCAGCCCCAGCATTTT
CDR3aa: CASRRTGNQPQHF

v_gene: TRBV6-5
d_gene: NA
j_gene: TRBJ2-1
CDR3nt: TGTGCCAGCAGTTCTTTACAGGGACTCTACAATGAGCAGTTCTTC
CDR3aa: CASSSLQGLYNEQFF

v_gene: TRBV18
d_gene: NA
j_gene: TRBJ1-5
CDR3nt: TGTGCCAGCTCAAGAGGAGGTAGCAATCAGCCCCAGCATTTT
CDR3aa: CASSRGGSNQPQHF

v_gene: TRBV15
d_gene: NA
j_gene: TRBJ2-1
CDR3nt: TGTGCCACCCGACATGGCGGATTTTCCTACAATGAGCAGTTCTTC
CDR3aa: CATRHGGFSYNEQFF

v_gene: TRBV2
d_gene: NA
j_gene: TRBJ1-6
CDR3nt: TGTGCCAGCAGCCTCAGGGAAAACCTATCACCCCTCCACTTT
CDR3aa: CASSLRENLSPLHF

v_gene: TRBV5-5
d_gene: NA
j_gene: TRBJ2-1
CDR3nt: TGTGCCAGCAGCTTCGATCCCCTAGTCAAAGTAAATGAGCAGTTCTTC
CDR3aa: CASSFDPLVKVNEQFF

v_gene: TRBV5-4
d_gene: NA
j_gene: TRBJ2-1
CDR3nt: TGTGCCAGCAGCTACAGCCCCGGCGGGACCGACAATGAGCAGTTCTTC
CDR3aa: CASSYSPGGTDNEQFF

v_gene: TRBV9
d_gene: TRBD2
j_gene: TRBJ2-3
CDR3nt: TGTGCCAGCAGCGTATCGTCTAGCGGGGGCACAGATACGCAGTATTTT
CDR3aa: CASSVSSSGGTDTQYF

v_gene: TRBV7-9
d_gene: TRBD1
j_gene: TRBJ2-1
CDR3nt: TGTGCCAGCAGCTTAGTACAGGGGGCCTACAATGAGCAGTTCTTC
CDR3aa: CASSLVQGAYNEQFF

v_gene: TRBV5-5
d_gene: NA
j_gene: TRBJ1-2
CDR3nt: TGTGCCAGCAGCTTGGTAGGTGGCTACACCTTC
CDR3aa: CASSLVGGYTF

v_gene: TRBV4-2
d_gene: TRBD2
j_gene: TRBJ2-1
CDR3nt: TGTGCCAGCAGCCAAGGGGGGGGAAACTCCTACAATGAGCAGTTCTTC
CDR3aa: CASSQGGGNSYNEQFF